Listed here are 8 T cell receptor beta chains from one sample, sequenced in a study of T cells after yellow fever vaccination. TCRdb processed the 5' RACE reads anew with MiXCR; each CDR3 protein has one entry. This sample has fewer than 400,000 distinct CDR3 sequences, with roughly 10% found just once. The source was CD4+ T cells sorted from PBMCs, collected 45 days after the yellow fever booster vaccination. These receptors came from a man aged 18 to 30 who received the YFV17D yellow fever vaccine.

The chain has TRBV20-1 and TRBJ2-1, with 14 bases that match TRBD2. The CDR3 runs 12 residues. V was pared by 7 bases and J by 7 bases, with 0 bases of the junction left unmatched. Germline V gene data show CDR1 as DFQATT and CDR2 as SNEGSKA (reference sequence). The CDR3 bases are TGCAGTGGGACTAGCGGGGGGAATGAGCAGTTCTTC. It is translated as CSGTSGGNEQFF.

This chain links TRBV20-1 with TRBJ2-3; 13 positions agree with TRBD2. V lost 3 bases to trimming and J lost 1 base; unmatched junction nucleotides: 1. The CDR3 is 15 residues long. Germline loops: CDR1 DFQATT, CDR2 SNEGSKA (reference sequence). CDR3 loop: CSASGLAGGTDTQYF. The CDR3 DNA reads as TGCAGTGCTAGCGGACTAGCGGGGGGCACAGATACGCAGTATTTT.

The chain links TRBV4-3 to TRBJ1-1, with D uncertain. There are 13 residues in the CDR3. Between the trimmed V and J ends, which lost 0 bases and 8 bases, there was a span of 10 bases. The germline V gene encodes CDR1 LGHNA and CDR2 YSLEER. DNA of the CDR3: TGCGCCAGCAGCCAAGATACGGAGAGAGAAGCTTTCTTT. Translation gives CASSQDTEREAFF.

This clonotype was recorded many times. CDR3 coding DNA: TGTGCCAGCAGGACAGGAGTGGGGGTGGTGGGCTACACCTTC. It translates to CASRTGVGVVGYTF. The V gene is TRBV7-2, the J gene TRBJ1-2; tentative D call: TRBD1 (6 bases). The germline V gene has CDR1 SGHTA and CDR2 FQGNSA. V dropped 6 bases and J dropped 8 bases, with 19 bases sitting between them. This CDR3 has 14 amino acids.

This clonotype was seen repeatedly, ten times or more. The V call is TRBV29-1, the J call TRBJ1-1, with 10 positions matching TRBD1. The germline CDR1 and CDR2 sequences are SQVTM and ANQGSEA. The CDR3 covers 14 residues. Trimming took 3 bases from V and 10 from J; bases not matched to a gene: 11. The CDR3 sequence: CSVDQAGQGIIAFF. The DNA for the CDR3 is TGCAGCGTTGACCAGGCGGGACAGGGGATAATAGCTTTCTTT. Together with reference TRBV29-1 and TRBJ1-1, the CDR3 gives the full variable domain: SAVISQKPSRDICQRGTSLTIQCQVDSQVTMMFWYRQQPGQSLTLIATANQGSEATYESGFVIDKFPISRPNLTFSTLTVSNMSPEDSSIYLCSVDQAGQGIIAFFGQGTRLTVV.

The V and J genes are TRBV12-3 or TRBV12-4 and TRBJ1-5; D unresolved. This CDR3 has 16 residues. Trimming pared 1 base from V and 0 bases from J, leaving 10 bases between. The CDR3 DNA sequence: TGTGCCAGCAGTTTAGGGGGTTTTTATAGCAATCAGCCCCAGCATTTT. It specifies CASSLGGFYSNQPQHF.

The V gene is TRBV5-1, the J gene TRBJ2-5; the D gene could be TRBD1 or TRBD2 (6 bases each). The CDR3 is made up of 14 amino acids. Germline CDR1 SGHRS, CDR2 YFSETQ. V was clipped by 1 base and J by 4 bases, with 11 bases between them. DNA for the CDR3: TGCGCCAGCAGCTTGTCGGGGGCCGGAGAGACCCAGTACTTC. Translating it yields CASSLSGAGETQYF.

The chain uses TRBV20-1 and TRBJ1-5; D is possibly TRBD1 (6 bases). V lost 3 bases to trimming and J lost 7 bases, with 13 bases between them. Germline lookup yields CDR1 DFQATT and CDR2 SNEGSKA (reference sequence). This CDR3 has 13 residues. CDR3 region: CSARKGGGQPQHF. For the CDR3, the DNA is TGCAGTGCTAGGAAAGGGGGAGGGCAGCCCCAGCATTTT.